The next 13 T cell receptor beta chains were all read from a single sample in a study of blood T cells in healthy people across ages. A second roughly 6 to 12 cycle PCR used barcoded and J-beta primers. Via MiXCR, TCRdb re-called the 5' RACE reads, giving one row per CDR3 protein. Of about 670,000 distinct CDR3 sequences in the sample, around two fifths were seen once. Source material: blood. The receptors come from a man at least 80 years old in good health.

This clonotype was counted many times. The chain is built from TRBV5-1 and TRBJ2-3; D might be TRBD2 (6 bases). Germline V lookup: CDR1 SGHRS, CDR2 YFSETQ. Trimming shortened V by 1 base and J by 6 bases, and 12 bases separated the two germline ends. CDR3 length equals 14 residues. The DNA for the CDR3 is TGCGCCAGCAGCTTGCAACCGGGGGAGGATACGCAGTATTTT. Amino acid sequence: CASSLQPGEDTQYF.

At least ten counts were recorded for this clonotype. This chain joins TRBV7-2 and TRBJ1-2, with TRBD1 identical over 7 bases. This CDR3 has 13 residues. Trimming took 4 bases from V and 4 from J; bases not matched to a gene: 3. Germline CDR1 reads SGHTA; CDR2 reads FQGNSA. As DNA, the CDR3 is TGTGCCAGCAGCTACGACAGGGCCTATGGCTACACCTTC. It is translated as CASSYDRAYGYTF.

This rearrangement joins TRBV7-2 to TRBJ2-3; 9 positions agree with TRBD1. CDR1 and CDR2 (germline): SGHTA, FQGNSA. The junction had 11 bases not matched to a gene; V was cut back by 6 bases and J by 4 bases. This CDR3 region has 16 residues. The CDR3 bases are TGTGCCAGCAGTAACCGACAGGGGGGTGTCGCAGATACGCAGTATTTT. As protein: CASSNRQGGVADTQYF.

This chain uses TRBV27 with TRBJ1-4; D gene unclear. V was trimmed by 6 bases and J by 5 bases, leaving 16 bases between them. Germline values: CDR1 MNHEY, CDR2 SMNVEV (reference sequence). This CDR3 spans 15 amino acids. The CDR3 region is CASRPVPPPNEKLFF. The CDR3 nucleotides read TGTGCCAGCAGACCGGTCCCACCACCCAATGAAAAACTGTTTTTT.

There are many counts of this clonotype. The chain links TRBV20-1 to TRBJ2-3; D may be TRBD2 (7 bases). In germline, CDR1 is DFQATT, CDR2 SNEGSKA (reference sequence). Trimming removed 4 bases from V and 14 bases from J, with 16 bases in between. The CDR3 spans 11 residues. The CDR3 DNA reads TGCAGTGCTAAGGGGGGGGACAAATCGTATTTT. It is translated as CSAKGGDKSYF.

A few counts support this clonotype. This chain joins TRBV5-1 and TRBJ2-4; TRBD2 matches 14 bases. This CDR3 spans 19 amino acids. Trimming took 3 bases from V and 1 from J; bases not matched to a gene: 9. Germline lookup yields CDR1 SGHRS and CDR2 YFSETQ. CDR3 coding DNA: TGCGCCAGCAGCTCGGGGGGACTAGCGGGAGTTCGGGCCAAAAACATTCAGTACTTC. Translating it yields CASSSGGLAGVRAKNIQYF.

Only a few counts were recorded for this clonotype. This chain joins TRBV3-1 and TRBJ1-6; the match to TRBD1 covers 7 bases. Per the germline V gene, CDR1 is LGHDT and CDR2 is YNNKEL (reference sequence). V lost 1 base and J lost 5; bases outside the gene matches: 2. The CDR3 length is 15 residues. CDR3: CASSQVGTDNSPLHF. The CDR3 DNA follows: TGTGCCAGCAGCCAAGTCGGGACAGATAATTCACCCCTCCACTTT.

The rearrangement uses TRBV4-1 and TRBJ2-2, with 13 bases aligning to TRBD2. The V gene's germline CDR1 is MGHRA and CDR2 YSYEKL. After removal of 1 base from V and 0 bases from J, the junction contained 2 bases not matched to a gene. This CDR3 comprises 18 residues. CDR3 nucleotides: TGCGCCAGCAGCCAAGGGGGGACTAGCGGGGCGAACACCGGGGAGCTGTTTTTT. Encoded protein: CASSQGGTSGANTGELFF.

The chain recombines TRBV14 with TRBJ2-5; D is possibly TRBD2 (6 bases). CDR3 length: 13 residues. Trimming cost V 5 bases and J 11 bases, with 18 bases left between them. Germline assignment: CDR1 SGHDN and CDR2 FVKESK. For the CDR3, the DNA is TGTGCCAGCAGCGTGGGACTCACCTCGGAGCAGTACTTC. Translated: CASSVGLTSEQYF.

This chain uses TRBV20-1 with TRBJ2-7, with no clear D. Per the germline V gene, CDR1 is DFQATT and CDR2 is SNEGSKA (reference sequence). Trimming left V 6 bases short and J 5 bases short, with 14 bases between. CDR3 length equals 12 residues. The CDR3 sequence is CSATLGPNEQYF. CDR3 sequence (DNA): TGCAGTGCAACACTGGGTCCTAACGAGCAGTACTTC.

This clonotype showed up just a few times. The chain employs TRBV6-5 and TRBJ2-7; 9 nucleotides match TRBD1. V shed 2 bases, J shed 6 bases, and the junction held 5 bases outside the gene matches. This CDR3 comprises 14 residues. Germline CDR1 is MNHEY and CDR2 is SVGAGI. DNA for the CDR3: TGTGCCAGCAGTTACGAGGACAGGGGCGGCGAGCAGTACTTC. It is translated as CASSYEDRGGEQYF.

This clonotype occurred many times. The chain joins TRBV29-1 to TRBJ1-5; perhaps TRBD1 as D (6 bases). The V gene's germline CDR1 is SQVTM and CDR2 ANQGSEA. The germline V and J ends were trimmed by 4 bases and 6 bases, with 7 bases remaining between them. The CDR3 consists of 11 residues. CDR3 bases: TGCAGCGTTGGGGACATTCAGCCCCAGCATTTT. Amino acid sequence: CSVGDIQPQHF.

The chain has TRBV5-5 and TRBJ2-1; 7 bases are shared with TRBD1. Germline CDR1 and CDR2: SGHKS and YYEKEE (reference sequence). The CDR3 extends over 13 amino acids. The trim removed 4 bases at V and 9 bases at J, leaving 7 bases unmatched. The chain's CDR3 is CASSLVGGVEQFF. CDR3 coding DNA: TGTGCCAGCAGCCTGGTAGGGGGCGTTGAGCAGTTCTTC. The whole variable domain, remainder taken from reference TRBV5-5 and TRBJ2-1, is DAGVTQSPTHLIKTRGQQVTLRCSPISGHKSVSWYQQVLGQGPQFIFQYYEKEERGRGNFPDRFSARQFPNYSSELNVNALLLGDSALYLCASSLVGGVEQFFGPGTRLTVL.